Listed below are T cell receptor beta chains from one sample, sequenced in a study of blood T cell repertoires in COVID-19. TCRdb's copy holds only in-frame clones and misses some; the assay was immunoSEQ multiplex PCR. The sample consists of approximately 310,000 clones, 80% to 90% of them appearing once. Sequenced: peripheral blood. The source of these receptors is a man aged 50 or older with active or convalescent COVID-19. The CDR3 runs from the conserved cysteine through the conserved F or W. The order of the fields is J gene, V gene, D gene, clone size, CDR3 protein, CDR3 DNA. The D gene is left open where the match is weak. Clone size is stated in some rows and not others, as once, few, many or a class when expanded.

J gene: TRBJ1-5
V gene: TRBV7-9
D gene: TRBD1
clone size: -
CDR3 protein: CASSLGTGRNQPQHF
CDR3 DNA: TGTGCCAGCAGCCTTGGGACAGGGCGCAATCAGCCCCAGCATTTT

J gene: TRBJ2-1
V gene: TRBV12-3/TRBV12-4
D gene: -
clone size: -
CDR3 protein: CASSFYDNEQFF
CDR3 DNA: TGTGCCAGCAGTTTTTATGACAATGAGCAGTTCTTC

J gene: TRBJ1-5
V gene: TRBV6-1
D gene: -
clone size: -
CDR3 protein: CASSEAYDQPQHF
CDR3 DNA: TGTGCCAGCAGTGAGGCTTACGATCAGCCCCAGCATTTT

J gene: TRBJ2-3
V gene: TRBV7-9
D gene: -
clone size: -
CDR3 protein: CASSLGTGGWGDTQYF
CDR3 DNA: TGTGCCAGCAGCTTAGGTACTGGGGGCTGGGGAGATACGCAGTATTTT

J gene: TRBJ2-7
V gene: TRBV7-2
D gene: -
clone size: -
CDR3 protein: CASSLGGGHSYEQYF
CDR3 DNA: TGTGCCAGCAGCTTAGGCGGGGGCCATTCCTACGAGCAGTACTTC

J gene: TRBJ2-7
V gene: TRBV25-1
D gene: -
clone size: -
CDR3 protein: CASSGGYEQYF
CDR3 DNA: TGTGCCAGCAGTGGCGGCTACGAGCAGTACTTC

J gene: TRBJ2-1
V gene: TRBV21-1
D gene: -
clone size: -
CDR3 protein: CASRPGTNPWQFF
CDR3 DNA: TGTGCCAGCAGACCAGGGACTAATCCGTGGCAGTTCTTC

J gene: TRBJ1-2
V gene: TRBV3-1/TRBV3-2
D gene: -
clone size: -
CDR3 protein: CASSPQGNGYTF
CDR3 DNA: TGTGCCAGCAGCCCTCAGGGAAATGGCTACACCTTC

J gene: TRBJ1-2
V gene: TRBV5-1
D gene: TRBD1
clone size: -
CDR3 protein: CASSFGQGFDGYTF
CDR3 DNA: TGCGCCAGCAGCTTCGGACAGGGATTTGATGGCTACACCTTC

J gene: TRBJ2-2
V gene: TRBV7-3
D gene: -
clone size: -
CDR3 protein: CASSLQGSNTGELFF
CDR3 DNA: TGTGCCAGCAGCTTACAGGGCTCGAACACCGGGGAGCTGTTTTTT

J gene: TRBJ1-2
V gene: TRBV2
D gene: TRBD1
clone size: -
CDR3 protein: CASSGQGASYGYTF
CDR3 DNA: TGTGCCAGTTCAGGACAGGGGGCGAGCTATGGCTACACCTTC

J gene: TRBJ2-1
V gene: TRBV5-1
D gene: TRBD2
clone size: -
CDR3 protein: CASSLPGGYNEQFF
CDR3 DNA: TGCGCCAGCAGCTTACCGGGAGGGTACAATGAGCAGTTCTTC

J gene: TRBJ1-2
V gene: TRBV28
D gene: -
clone size: -
CDR3 protein: CASSLLDPGNGYTF
CDR3 DNA: TGTGCCAGCAGTTTACTGGACCCAGGGAATGGCTACACCTTC

J gene: TRBJ1-5
V gene: TRBV5-4
D gene: -
clone size: few
CDR3 protein: CASSLGGQGFNQPQHF
CDR3 DNA: TGTGCCAGCAGCTTGGGTGGCCAGGGTTTCAATCAGCCCCAGCATTTT

J gene: TRBJ2-1
V gene: TRBV7-8
D gene: TRBD2
clone size: -
CDR3 protein: CASSLGSGGREQFF
CDR3 DNA: TGTGCCAGCAGCTTAGGTTCGGGGGGTAGGGAGCAGTTCTTC

J gene: TRBJ1-2
V gene: TRBV28
D gene: TRBD1
clone size: -
CDR3 protein: CASSKRNRDRVYGYTF
CDR3 DNA: TGTGCCAGCAGCAAAAGGAACCGGGACAGGGTCTATGGCTACACCTTC

J gene: TRBJ2-3
V gene: TRBV9
D gene: -
clone size: -
CDR3 protein: CASSPSTGTDTQYF
CDR3 DNA: TGTGCCAGCAGCCCCTCGACAGGCACAGATACGCAGTATTTT

J gene: TRBJ1-2
V gene: TRBV10-3
D gene: -
clone size: -
CDR3 protein: CAISESKGWGGSTYLCLFNYGYTF
CDR3 DNA: TGTGCCATCAGTGAGTCTAAGGGGTGGGGGGGGTCCACCTACCTTTGTCTCTTTAACTATGGCTACACCTTC

J gene: TRBJ2-5
V gene: TRBV7-8
D gene: TRBD1
clone size: -
CDR3 protein: CASSAMSTGSGETQYF
CDR3 DNA: TGTGCCAGCAGCGCAATGTCGACAGGGTCAGGGGAGACCCAGTACTTC

J gene: TRBJ1-2
V gene: TRBV28
D gene: TRBD1
clone size: -
CDR3 protein: CASKYPTGEGREGGYTF
CDR3 DNA: TGTGCCAGCAAATATCCAACAGGGGAAGGTCGAGAAGGTGGCTACACCTTC

J gene: TRBJ2-7
V gene: TRBV28
D gene: TRBD1
clone size: -
CDR3 protein: CASSFGVNRGYVGEQYF
CDR3 DNA: TGTGCCAGCAGTTTCGGTGTAAACAGGGGTTATGTTGGCGAGCAGTACTTC

J gene: TRBJ2-5
V gene: TRBV7-9
D gene: -
clone size: -
CDR3 protein: CASSPTPGIGETQYF
CDR3 DNA: TGTGCCAGCAGCCCGACGCCAGGGATTGGGGAGACCCAGTACTTC

J gene: TRBJ2-4
V gene: TRBV23-1
D gene: TRBD1
clone size: -
CDR3 protein: CASSQKGAIAKNIQYF
CDR3 DNA: TGCGCCAGCAGTCAGAAGGGGGCAATAGCCAAAAACATTCAGTACTTC

J gene: TRBJ2-2
V gene: TRBV6-5
D gene: TRBD2
clone size: -
CDR3 protein: CASSYRAGGWGGELFF
CDR3 DNA: TGTGCCAGCAGTTATAGAGCGGGGGGATGGGGCGGGGAGCTGTTTTTT

J gene: TRBJ2-3
V gene: TRBV23-1
D gene: -
clone size: -
CDR3 protein: CASSQVGVGSDTQYF
CDR3 DNA: TGCGCCAGCAGTCAAGTCGGGGTGGGATCAGATACGCAGTATTTT

J gene: TRBJ2-6
V gene: TRBV7-9
D gene: TRBD1
clone size: -
CDR3 protein: CASSLNWDRGSGANVLTF
CDR3 DNA: TGTGCCAGCAGCTTAAATTGGGACAGGGGCTCTGGGGCCAACGTCCTGACTTTC

J gene: TRBJ1-1
V gene: TRBV5-1
D gene: TRBD1
clone size: -
CDR3 protein: CASSSRQGASTEAFF
CDR3 DNA: TGCGCCAGCAGCTCCCGACAGGGGGCGAGCACTGAAGCTTTCTTT

J gene: TRBJ1-5
V gene: TRBV28
D gene: TRBD1
clone size: -
CDR3 protein: CASSSADRVYQPQHF
CDR3 DNA: TGTGCCAGCAGTTCTGCAGACAGGGTCTATCAGCCCCAGCATTTT

J gene: TRBJ2-5
V gene: TRBV29-1
D gene: -
clone size: -
CDR3 protein: CSVAGEGGAVETQYF
CDR3 DNA: TGCAGCGTTGCGGGGGAAGGGGGGGCAGTGGAGACCCAGTACTTC

J gene: TRBJ1-4
V gene: TRBV18
D gene: -
clone size: -
CDR3 protein: CASSSSRDSREKLFF
CDR3 DNA: TGTGCCAGCTCATCGTCCAGGGATTCTCGTGAAAAACTGTTTTTT

J gene: TRBJ2-5
V gene: TRBV2
D gene: -
clone size: -
CDR3 protein: CASKGTRGGETQYF
CDR3 DNA: TGTGCCAGCAAAGGGACAAGGGGTGGAGAGACCCAGTACTTC

J gene: TRBJ2-2
V gene: TRBV30
D gene: -
clone size: -
CDR3 protein: CAWSVDGAGELFF
CDR3 DNA: TGTGCCTGGAGTGTAGACGGGGCCGGGGAGCTGTTTTTT

J gene: TRBJ2-1
V gene: TRBV14
D gene: TRBD2
clone size: -
CDR3 protein: CASSPRLAGGPGNEQFF
CDR3 DNA: TGTGCCAGCAGCCCACGACTAGCGGGAGGGCCGGGCAATGAGCAGTTCTTC

J gene: TRBJ1-1
V gene: TRBV19
D gene: -
clone size: -
CDR3 protein: CASSMPPSGYTEAFF
CDR3 DNA: TGTGCCAGTAGTATGCCCCCGTCAGGGTACACTGAAGCTTTCTTT

J gene: TRBJ2-7
V gene: TRBV9
D gene: -
clone size: -
CDR3 protein: CASSVANGYEQYF
CDR3 DNA: TGTGCCAGCAGCGTAGCCAACGGCTACGAGCAGTACTTC

J gene: TRBJ2-7
V gene: TRBV3-1/TRBV3-2
D gene: -
clone size: -
CDR3 protein: CASSQGPSGRTTVQYF
CDR3 DNA: TGTGCCAGCAGCCAAGGGCCCTCGGGACGGACTACGGTGCAGTACTTC

J gene: TRBJ2-7
V gene: TRBV15
D gene: TRBD1
clone size: -
CDR3 protein: CATSSTTFLGQGVDYAYEQYF
CDR3 DNA: TGTGCCACCAGCAGTACCACCTTTTTAGGACAGGGGGTGGATTATGCTTACGAGCAGTACTTC

J gene: TRBJ1-1
V gene: TRBV18
D gene: -
clone size: -
CDR3 protein: CASSPAEKVNTEAFF
CDR3 DNA: TGTGCCAGCTCACCGGCGGAAAAAGTTAACACTGAAGCTTTCTTT

J gene: TRBJ2-5
V gene: TRBV27
D gene: -
clone size: -
CDR3 protein: CASTNRAGETQYF
CDR3 DNA: TGTGCCAGCACTAACAGGGCGGGAGAGACCCAGTACTTC

J gene: TRBJ1-6
V gene: TRBV10-3
D gene: TRBD1
clone size: -
CDR3 protein: CAIGGTDNSPLHF
CDR3 DNA: TGTGCCATCGGGGGGACAGATAATTCACCCCTCCACTTT

J gene: TRBJ2-1
V gene: TRBV27
D gene: -
clone size: -
CDR3 protein: CASSLSRSGGQGLINEQFF
CDR3 DNA: TGTGCCAGCAGTTTATCTCGGTCGGGCGGGCAGGGACTTATCAATGAGCAGTTCTTC

J gene: TRBJ1-2
V gene: TRBV6-5
D gene: -
clone size: -
CDR3 protein: CASSPNPMAYGYTF
CDR3 DNA: TGTGCCAGCAGCCCAAACCCCATGGCCTATGGCTACACCTTC

J gene: TRBJ2-3
V gene: TRBV2
D gene: TRBD2
clone size: -
CDR3 protein: CASTRLAASTDTQYF
CDR3 DNA: TGTGCCAGCACTCGACTAGCTGCTAGCACAGATACGCAGTATTTT

J gene: TRBJ1-6
V gene: TRBV5-1
D gene: TRBD1
clone size: -
CDR3 protein: CASSTTGFGPYNSPLHF
CDR3 DNA: TGCGCCAGCAGCACGACAGGGTTCGGCCCCTATAATTCACCCCTCCACTTT

J gene: TRBJ2-2
V gene: TRBV7-3
D gene: TRBD2
clone size: -
CDR3 protein: CASSLALAGTGELFF
CDR3 DNA: TGTGCCAGCAGCTTAGCCCTAGCGGGCACCGGGGAGCTGTTTTTT

J gene: TRBJ1-2
V gene: TRBV28
D gene: -
clone size: -
CDR3 protein: CASSFGATASYGYTF
CDR3 DNA: TGTGCCAGCAGTTTTGGGGCGACAGCCAGCTATGGCTACACCTTC